This T cell receptor beta chain is drawn from a study of PD-L1 blockade in urothelial cancer. TCRdb keeps only in-frame clones here, not all; method: immunoSEQ multiplex PCR. The table records about 86,000 clones, over 75% of them present only once. This CDR3 is built from 16 residues. As for time point: pretreatment peripheral blood. The material was PBMCs, obtained around atezolizumab (anti-PD-L1) treatment. The origin of this receptor is a man aged 60-69 years with urothelial cancer. This chain links TRBV21-1 with TRBJ2-7; the table calls TRBD1, which could not be checked here. TRBV21-1 is a documented pseudogene. CDR3 in DNA: TGTGCCAGCAGCTATGGAGGGGACAGGCGATCCTACGAGCAGTACTTC. Translation gives CASSYGGDRRSYEQYF.